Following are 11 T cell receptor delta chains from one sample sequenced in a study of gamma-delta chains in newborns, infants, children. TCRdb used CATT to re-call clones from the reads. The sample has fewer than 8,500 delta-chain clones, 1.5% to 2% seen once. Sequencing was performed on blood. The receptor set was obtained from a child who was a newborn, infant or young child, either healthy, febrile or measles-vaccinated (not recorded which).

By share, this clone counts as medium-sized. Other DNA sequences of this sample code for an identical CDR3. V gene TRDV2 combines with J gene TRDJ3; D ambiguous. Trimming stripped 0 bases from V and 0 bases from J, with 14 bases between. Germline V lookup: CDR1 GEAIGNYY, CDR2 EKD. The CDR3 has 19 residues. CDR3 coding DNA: TGTGCCTGTGACACCGGACCCCCAAGAAGCTCCTGGGACACCCGACAGATGTTTTTC. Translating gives CACDTGPPRSSWDTRQMFF.

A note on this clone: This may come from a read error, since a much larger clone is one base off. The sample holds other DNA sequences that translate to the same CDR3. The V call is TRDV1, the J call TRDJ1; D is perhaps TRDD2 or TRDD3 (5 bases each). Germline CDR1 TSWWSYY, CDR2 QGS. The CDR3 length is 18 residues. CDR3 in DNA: TGTGCCCTTGGGGCCTACATAATACCCTGGGTCCCCGAAGATAAACTCATCTTT. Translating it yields CALGAYIIPWVPEDKLIF.

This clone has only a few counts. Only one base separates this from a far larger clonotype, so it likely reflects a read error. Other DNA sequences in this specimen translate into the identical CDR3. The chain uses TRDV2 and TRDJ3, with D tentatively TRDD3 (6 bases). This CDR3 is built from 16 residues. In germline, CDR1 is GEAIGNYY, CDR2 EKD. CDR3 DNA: TGTGCCTGTGACAAACTGGGCTCCTGGGACACCCGGCAGATGTTTTTC. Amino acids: CACDKLGSWDTRQMFF.

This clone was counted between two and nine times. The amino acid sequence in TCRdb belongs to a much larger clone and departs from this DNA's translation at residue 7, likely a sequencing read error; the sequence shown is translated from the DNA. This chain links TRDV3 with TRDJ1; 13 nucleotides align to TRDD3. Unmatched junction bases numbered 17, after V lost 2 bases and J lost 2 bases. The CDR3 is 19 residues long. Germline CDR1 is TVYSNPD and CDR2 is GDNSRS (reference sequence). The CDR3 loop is CAFHGPTITGGYATDKLIF. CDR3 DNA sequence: TGTGCCTTTCACGGCCCCACAATTACTGGGGGATACGCGACCGATAAACTCATCTTT. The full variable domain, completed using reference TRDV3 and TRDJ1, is CDKVTQSSPDQTVASGSEVVLLCTYDTVYSNPDLFWYRIRPDYSFQFVFYGDNSRSEGADFTQGRFSVKHILTQKAFHLVISPVRTEDSATYYCAFHGPTITGGYATDKLIFGKGTRVTVEP.

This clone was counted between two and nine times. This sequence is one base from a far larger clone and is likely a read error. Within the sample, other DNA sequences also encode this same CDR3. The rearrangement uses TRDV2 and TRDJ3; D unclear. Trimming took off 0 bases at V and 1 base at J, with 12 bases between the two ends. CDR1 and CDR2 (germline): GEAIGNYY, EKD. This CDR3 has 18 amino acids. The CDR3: CACDTVGDISWDTRQMFF. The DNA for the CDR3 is TGTGCCTGTGACACCGTGGGAGATATTTCCTGGGACACCCGACAGATGTTTTTC.

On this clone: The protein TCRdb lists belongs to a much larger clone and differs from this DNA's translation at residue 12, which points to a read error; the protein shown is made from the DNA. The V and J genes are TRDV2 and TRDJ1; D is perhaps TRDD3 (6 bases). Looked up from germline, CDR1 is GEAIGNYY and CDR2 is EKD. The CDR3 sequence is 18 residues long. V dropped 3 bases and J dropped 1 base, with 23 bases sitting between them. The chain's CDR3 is CACDPYVVRGKSTDKLIF. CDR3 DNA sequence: TGTGCCTGTGACCCCTACGTCGTTCGGGGGAAAAGCACCGATAAACTCATCTTT.

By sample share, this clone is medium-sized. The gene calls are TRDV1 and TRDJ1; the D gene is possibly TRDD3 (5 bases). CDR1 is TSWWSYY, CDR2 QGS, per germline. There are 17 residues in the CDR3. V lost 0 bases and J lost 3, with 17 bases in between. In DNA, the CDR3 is TGTGCTCTTGGGGAACTAAGTCCCACCCTGGGCCCCGATAAACTCATCTTT. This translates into CALGELSPTLGPDKLIF.

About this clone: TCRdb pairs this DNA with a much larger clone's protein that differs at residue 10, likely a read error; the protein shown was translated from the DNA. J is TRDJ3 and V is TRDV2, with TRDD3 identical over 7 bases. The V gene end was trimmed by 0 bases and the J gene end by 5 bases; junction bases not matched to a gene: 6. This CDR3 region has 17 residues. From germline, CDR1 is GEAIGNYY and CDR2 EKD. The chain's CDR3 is CACDTVGGPRDTRQMFF. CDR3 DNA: TGTGCCTGTGACACCGTTGGGGGACCCAGGGACACCCGACAGATGTTTTTC.

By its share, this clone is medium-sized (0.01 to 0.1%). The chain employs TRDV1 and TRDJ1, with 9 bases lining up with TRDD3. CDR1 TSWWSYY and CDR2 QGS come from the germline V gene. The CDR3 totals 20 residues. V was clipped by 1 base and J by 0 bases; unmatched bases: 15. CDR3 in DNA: TGTGCTCTTGGGGAACCCTCCCCCCGACTGGGGGAGTCGTACACCGATAAACTCATCTTT. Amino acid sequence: CALGEPSPRLGESYTDKLIF.

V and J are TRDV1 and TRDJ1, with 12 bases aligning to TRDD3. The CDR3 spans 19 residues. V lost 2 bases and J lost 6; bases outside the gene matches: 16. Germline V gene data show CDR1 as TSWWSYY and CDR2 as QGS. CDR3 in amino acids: CALGEIPPVLGDTQHKLIF. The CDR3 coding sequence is TGTGCTCTTGGGGAAATTCCCCCGGTACTGGGGGATACCCAGCATAAACTCATCTTT.

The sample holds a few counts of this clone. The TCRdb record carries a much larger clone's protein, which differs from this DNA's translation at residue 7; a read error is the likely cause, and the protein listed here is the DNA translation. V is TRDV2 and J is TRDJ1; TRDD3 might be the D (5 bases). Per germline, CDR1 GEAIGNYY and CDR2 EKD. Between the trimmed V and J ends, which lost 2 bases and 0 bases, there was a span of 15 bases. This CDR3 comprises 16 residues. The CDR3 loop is CACDKGVRGYTDKLIF. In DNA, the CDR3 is TGTGCCTGTGACAAGGGGGTACGCGGGTACACCGATAAACTCATCTTT.